This T cell receptor beta chain was recovered during a study of early T cells in non-severe SARS-CoV-2 infection. Study-level background: Unsorted whole blood bulk RNA was sequenced, with unpaired chains. Study results and caveats: Lookups in VDJdb leaned toward anti-spike CD8 responses and missed private and CD4 specificities.

This clonotype was recorded many times. Its antigen is unidentified. Looked up from germline, CDR1 is SQVTM and CDR2 is ANQGSEA. CDR3 length: 13 residues. Trimming took 5 bases from V and 10 from J; bases not matched to a gene: 9. Attachment of unique molecular identifiers was made to individual cDNA molecules. TCRdb called the 5' RACE reads again in MiXCR, with one record for every CDR3 protein. The table records 36,000 or so distinct CDR3 sequences, 4.1% of them present only once. Sequencing was performed on whole blood. The TCR originated in an adult who was a healthcare worker with PCR-confirmed SARS-CoV-2 infection or an uninfected control (not recorded which). The rearrangement links TRBV29-1 to TRBJ2-1; TRBD2 matches at 9 bases. Here the CDR3 reads CSVTSGSVTEQFF. The DNA of the CDR3 is TGCAGCGTTACTAGCGGGTCCGTTACCGAGCAGTTCTTC.